This T cell receptor beta chain was captured in a study of fetal regulatory T cell absence and autoimmunity. V gave up 8 bases and J gave up 5 bases, with 10 bases separating them. Germline V gene data show CDR1 as SGHRS and CDR2 as YFSETQ. CDR3 length: 11 residues. Sequencing was at survey level. The assay was immunoSEQ multiplex PCR, and TCRdb's table has in-frame clones only and misses some. The top ten hold roughly 2% of the sample, which has 85,000 to 100,000 clones, approximately 75% seen once. General study results and limits: Cord blood and pancreas showed broadly similar TRB gene family usage.

This clone was found a few times. What it recognizes is unknown. Sequencing used pancreas tissue. The receptor's source is a male donor with IPEX syndrome. This chain connects TRBV5-1 to TRBJ2-5; the D gene is possibly TRBD1 (5 bases). In nucleotides, the CDR3 is TGCGCCAGTGTAGGGGCCGAGACCCAGTACTTC. It yields the protein CASVGAETQYF.